These T cell receptor beta chains were read from a single sample in a study of T cells in Graves' hyperthyroidism and ophthalmopathy. TCRdb used MiXCR to reprocess the multiplex PCR reads, holding one entry per CDR3 protein. The table shows about 690,000 distinct CDR3 sequences, with roughly a sixth occurring only once. The sequenced material came from blood. These TCRs come from a man aged 50 to 59 with Graves' hyperthyroidism. Both conserved end residues are trimmed from each CDR3. Clone size is not always given. Where it is, it says once, few, many or a class for expanded clones.

j_call: TRBJ2-3; v_call: TRBV7-3; cdr3_length: 14; clone_size: many; cdr3_aa: ASSRTGGRPTDTQY
j_call: TRBJ1-4; v_call: TRBV2; cdr3_length: 12; clone_size: NA; cdr3_aa: ASRQGAPNEKLF
j_call: TRBJ2-7; v_call: TRBV2; cdr3_length: 14; clone_size: many; cdr3_aa: ASSEDGGADSYEQY
j_call: TRBJ2-5; v_call: TRBV18; cdr3_length: 13; clone_size: few; cdr3_aa: ASSLRTSAEETQY
j_call: TRBJ2-5; v_call: TRBV6-1; cdr3_length: 10; clone_size: few; cdr3_aa: ASSGKEETQY
j_call: TRBJ1-2; v_call: TRBV19; cdr3_length: 11; clone_size: few; cdr3_aa: ASSIGRTYGYT
j_call: TRBJ2-1; v_call: TRBV5-1; cdr3_length: 15; clone_size: few; cdr3_aa: ASSPQGSGLISNEQF
j_call: TRBJ1-5; v_call: TRBV9; cdr3_length: 13; clone_size: few; cdr3_aa: ASSVGLGRQQPQH
j_call: TRBJ2-5; v_call: TRBV7-2; cdr3_length: 13; clone_size: many; cdr3_aa: ASSARTHERKTQY
j_call: TRBJ1-1; v_call: TRBV9; cdr3_length: 13; clone_size: many; cdr3_aa: ASSVTGLENTEAF
j_call: TRBJ2-3; v_call: TRBV7-2; cdr3_length: 11; clone_size: many; cdr3_aa: ASSPGWADTQY